What follows describes a single TCR beta chain. This entry comes from a study of blood T cell repertoires in COVID-19. Looking at the study overall: From the United States, Italy and Spain came samples of acute and convalescent COVID-19. T cells, B-cell-depleted T cells, or PBMCs supplied cDNA or gDNA.

Germline values: CDR1 SGHRS, CDR2 YFSETQ. V was pared by 5 bases and J by 4 bases, with 19 bases between. The CDR3 loop spans 15 amino acids. In the authors' workflow: Counts of nucleated cells, estimated from reference gene primer amplification, were obtained. TCRdb's copy holds only in-frame clones and misses some; the assay was immunoSEQ multiplex PCR. The DNA gave D and trimming, while V, J and clone size come from that table. The sample has 200,000 to 250,000 clones, around 88% seen once; the top ten hold about 1.5%. The origin of this receptor is a man aged 18-30 years with active or convalescent COVID-19. Specimen: peripheral blood. The genes are TRBV5-1 and TRBJ2-7; no firm D call. The CDR3, as DNA: TGCGCCAGCAGAGTCCCAGGAAAAGTGACATACGAGCAGTACTTC. Translating it yields CASRVPGKVTYEQYF.